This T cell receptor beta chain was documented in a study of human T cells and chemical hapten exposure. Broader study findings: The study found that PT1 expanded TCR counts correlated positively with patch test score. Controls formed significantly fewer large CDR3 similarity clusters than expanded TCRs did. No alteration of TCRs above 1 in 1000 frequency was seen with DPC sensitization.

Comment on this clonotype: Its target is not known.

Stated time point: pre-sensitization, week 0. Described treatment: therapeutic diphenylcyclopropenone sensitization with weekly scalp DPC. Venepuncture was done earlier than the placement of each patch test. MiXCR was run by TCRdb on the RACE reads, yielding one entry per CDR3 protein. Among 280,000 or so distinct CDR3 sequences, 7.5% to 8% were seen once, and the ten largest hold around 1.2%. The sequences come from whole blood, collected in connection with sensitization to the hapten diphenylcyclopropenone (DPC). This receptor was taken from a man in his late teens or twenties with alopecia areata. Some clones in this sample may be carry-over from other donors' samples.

DNA of the CDR3: TGTGCCAGCAGTTTTAGGGCGGGGGGGCCTAATGAGCAGTTCTTC. Amino acid sequence: CASSFRAGGPNEQFF. The chain uses TRBV12-3 or TRBV12-4 and TRBJ2-1, with TRBD2 matching 9 bases. Trimming at V came to 3 bases and at J to 7 bases, leaving 7 bases not matched to a gene. This CDR3 is 15 amino acids long.